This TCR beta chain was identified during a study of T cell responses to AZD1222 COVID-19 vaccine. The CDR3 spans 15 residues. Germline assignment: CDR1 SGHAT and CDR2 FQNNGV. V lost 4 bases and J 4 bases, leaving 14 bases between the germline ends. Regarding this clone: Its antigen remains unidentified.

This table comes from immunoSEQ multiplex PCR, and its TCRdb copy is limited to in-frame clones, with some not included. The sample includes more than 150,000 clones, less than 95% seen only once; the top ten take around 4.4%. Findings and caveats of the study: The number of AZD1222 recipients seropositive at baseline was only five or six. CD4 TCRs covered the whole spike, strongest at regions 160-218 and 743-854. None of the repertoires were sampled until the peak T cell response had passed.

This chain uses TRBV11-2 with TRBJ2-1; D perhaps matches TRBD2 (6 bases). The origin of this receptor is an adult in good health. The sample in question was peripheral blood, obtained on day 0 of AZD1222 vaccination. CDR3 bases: TGTGCCAGCAGCTCAGGACTAAGTGGATACAATGAGCAGTTCTTC. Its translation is CASSSGLSGYNEQFF. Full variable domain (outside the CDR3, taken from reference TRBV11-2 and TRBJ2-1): EAGVAQSPRYKIIEKRQSVAFWCNPISGHATLYWYQQILGQGPKLLIQFQNNGVVDDSQLPKDRFSAERLKGVDSTLKIQPAKLEDSAVYLCASSSGLSGYNEQFFGPGTRLTVL.